This TCR beta chain comes out of a study of identifying expanded T cells in peripheral blood. Trimming took 7 bases from V and 3 from J, leaving 9 bases between them. In germline, CDR1 is MNHNS, CDR2 SASEGT. The CDR3 has 12 amino acids. Sequencing used immunoSEQ multiplex PCR; TCRdb keeps in-frame clones, though not all of them. The data show 80,000 to 90,000 clones, about 91% seen once. Material for sequencing was blood. The chain recombines TRBV6-1 with TRBJ1-2; D is uncertain. The origin of this receptor is a person aged 18 to 75 in good health. The chain's CDR3 is CASNQYDYGYTF. CDR3 sequence (DNA): TGTGCCAGCAATCAATATGACTATGGCTACACCTTC.